Detailed here is one TCR beta chain. The data stem from a study of control samples from healthy donors and cancer patients. Here immunoSEQ multiplex PCR was the method, and the copy in TCRdb shows in-frame clones only, minus some. The data contain about 89,000 clones, more than 75% of them seen just once; the ten biggest clones take up over 2%. Looked up from germline, CDR1 is SNHLY and CDR2 is FYNNEI. The length of the CDR3 is 14 residues. V lost 3 bases, J lost 11 bases, and 19 bases lay in between. This clonotype was obtained from a woman aged 40 to 50 in good health. This chain uses TRBV2 with TRBJ1-1; D not resolved. The source material was blood. CDR3 coding DNA: TGTGCCAGCAGTGAGCCTACAAGAGGGTCGTCGGCTTTCTTT. Protein sequence: CASSEPTRGSSAFF.